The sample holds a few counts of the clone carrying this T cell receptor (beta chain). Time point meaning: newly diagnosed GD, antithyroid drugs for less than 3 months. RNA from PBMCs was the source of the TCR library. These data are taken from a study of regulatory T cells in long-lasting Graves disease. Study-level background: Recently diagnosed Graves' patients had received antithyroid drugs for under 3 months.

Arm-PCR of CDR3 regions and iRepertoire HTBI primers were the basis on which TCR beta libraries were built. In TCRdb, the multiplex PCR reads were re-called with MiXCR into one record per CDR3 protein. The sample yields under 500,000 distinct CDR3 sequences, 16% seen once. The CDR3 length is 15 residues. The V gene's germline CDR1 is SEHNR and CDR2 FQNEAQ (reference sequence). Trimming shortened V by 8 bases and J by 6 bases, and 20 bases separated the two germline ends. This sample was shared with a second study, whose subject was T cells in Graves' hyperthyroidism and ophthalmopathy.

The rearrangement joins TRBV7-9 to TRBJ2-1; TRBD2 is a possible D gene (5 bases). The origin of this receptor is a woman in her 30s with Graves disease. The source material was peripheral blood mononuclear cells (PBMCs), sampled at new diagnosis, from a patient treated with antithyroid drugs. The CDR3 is CASALGPLSGNEQFF. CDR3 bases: TGTGCCAGCGCCCTGGGCCCCCTAAGCGGCAATGAGCAGTTCTTC.